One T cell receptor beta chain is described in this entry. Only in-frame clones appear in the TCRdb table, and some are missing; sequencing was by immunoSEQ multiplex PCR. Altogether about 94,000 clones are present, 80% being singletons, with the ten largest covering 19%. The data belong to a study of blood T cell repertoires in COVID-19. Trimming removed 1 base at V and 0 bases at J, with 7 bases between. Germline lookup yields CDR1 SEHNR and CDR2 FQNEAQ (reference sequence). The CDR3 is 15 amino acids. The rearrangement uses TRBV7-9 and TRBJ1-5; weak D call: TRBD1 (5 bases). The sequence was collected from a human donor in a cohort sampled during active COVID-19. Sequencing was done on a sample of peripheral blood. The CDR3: CASSLGTYSNQPQHF. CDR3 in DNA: TGTGCCAGCAGCTTAGGGACATATAGCAATCAGCCCCAGCATTTT.